The subject of this entry is one T cell receptor beta chain. A read error may produce the germline difference seen at one junction end. The CDR3 sequence is 15 residues long. In germline, CDR1 is MNHEY, CDR2 SVGEGT. This sample is drawn from a study of blood T cell repertoires in COVID-19. The assay was immunoSEQ multiplex PCR, and TCRdb's table has in-frame clones only and misses some. In the table there are under 50,000 clones, about 89% of which are singletons. Sequencing used peripheral blood. V and J are TRBV6-2 or TRBV6-3 and TRBJ1-2; 8 bases are a match to TRBD1. The sequence was collected from a man in his 70s with active COVID-19. In DNA, the CDR3 is TGTGCCAGCAGTTTCCCCCGGGGACAGGACTACGGCTACACCTTC. This translates into CASSFPRGQDYGYTF.